These T cell receptor beta chains were read from a single sample in a study of early T cells in non-severe SARS-CoV-2 infection. TCRdb recomputed calls from the 5' RACE reads with MiXCR, one row per CDR3 protein. The top ten hold over 12% of the sample, which has about 33,000 distinct CDR3 sequences, less than 5.5% seen once. Sequencing used whole blood. The receptors shown here come from an adult who was a healthcare worker with PCR-confirmed SARS-CoV-2 infection or an uninfected control (not recorded which). CDR3s include the opening cysteine and the closing phenylalanine or tryptophan. Not every row has a clone size; where given, it reads once, few, many or a size class.

>TRBV5-1|TRBJ1-1|few
CASSLDGRIGDTEAFF
>TRBV4-3|TRBJ2-7|many
CASSLGRGYEQYF
>TRBV11-2|TRBJ2-1|many
CASSPGTSGGAYNEQFF
>TRBV28|TRBJ2-7|NA
CASGLGGPSYEQYF
>TRBV20-1|TRBJ2-1|medium-sized
CSALTGSSYNEQFF
>TRBV7-2|TRBJ2-1|few
CASSGSGGPYNEQFF
>TRBV7-3|TRBJ1-1|many
CASSLTGNTEAFF
>TRBV11-2|TRBJ1-1|NA
CASSLVRTTEAFF
>TRBV19|TRBJ1-1|many
CASSISGTGVTEAFF
>TRBV4-3|TRBJ2-3|NA
CASSQDLTGYSTDTQYF
>TRBV14|TRBJ2-7|NA
CASSQVRRSYEQYF
>TRBV20-1|TRBJ1-6|few
CSARGGRDNSPLHF
>TRBV10-3|TRBJ1-3|few
CAILGAPGNTIYF
>TRBV2|TRBJ1-5|NA
CASSEGGTYQPQHF
>TRBV7-3|TRBJ2-2|many
CASSPLGGTGELFF
>TRBV6-5|TRBJ1-1|many
CASIGGGPDTEAFF
>TRBV12-3/TRBV12-4|TRBJ2-3|NA
CASSLRTSGDMDF
>TRBV29-1|TRBJ1-3|NA
CSVGEVSGNTIYF
>TRBV30|TRBJ2-2|many
CAWSGQNTGELFF
>TRBV20-1|TRBJ1-1|many
CSARGAGTGRTEAFF
>TRBV7-9|TRBJ1-2|few
CVSSRTDFYTF
>TRBV7-2|TRBJ1-1|many
CASSPAMGGFTEAFF
>TRBV6-2/TRBV6-3|TRBJ2-7|many
CASSSRDPAMYEQYF
>TRBV6-6|TRBJ1-5|many
CASSYGQGSQPQHF
>TRBV9|TRBJ2-2|few
CASSVGRDRGPTGELFF
>TRBV29-1|TRBJ2-6|many
CSVGHAISGANVLTF
>TRBV6-5|TRBJ2-5|NA
CASSYGDPGGFETQYF
>TRBV11-3|TRBJ2-3|many
CASSLGGRRSTDTQYF